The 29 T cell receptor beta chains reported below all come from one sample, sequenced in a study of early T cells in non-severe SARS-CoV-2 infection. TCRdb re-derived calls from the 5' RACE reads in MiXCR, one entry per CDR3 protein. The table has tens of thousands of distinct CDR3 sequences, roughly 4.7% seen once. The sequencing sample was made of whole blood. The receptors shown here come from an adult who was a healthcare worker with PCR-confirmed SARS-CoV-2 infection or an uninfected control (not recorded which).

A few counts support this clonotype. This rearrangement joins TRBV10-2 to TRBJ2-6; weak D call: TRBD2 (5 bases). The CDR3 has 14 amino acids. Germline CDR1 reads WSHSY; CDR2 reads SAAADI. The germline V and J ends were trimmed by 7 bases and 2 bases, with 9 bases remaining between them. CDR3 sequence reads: CASNRTPGANVLTF. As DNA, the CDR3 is TGCGCCAGCAACCGGACTCCTGGGGCCAACGTCCTGACTTTC.

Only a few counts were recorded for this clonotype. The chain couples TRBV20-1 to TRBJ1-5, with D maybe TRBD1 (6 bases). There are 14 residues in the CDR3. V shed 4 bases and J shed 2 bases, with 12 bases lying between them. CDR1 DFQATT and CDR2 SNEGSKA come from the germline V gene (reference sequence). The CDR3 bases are TGCAGTGCTATTAGAGGGGGAGGCAATCAGCCCCAGCATTTT. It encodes CSAIRGGGNQPQHF.

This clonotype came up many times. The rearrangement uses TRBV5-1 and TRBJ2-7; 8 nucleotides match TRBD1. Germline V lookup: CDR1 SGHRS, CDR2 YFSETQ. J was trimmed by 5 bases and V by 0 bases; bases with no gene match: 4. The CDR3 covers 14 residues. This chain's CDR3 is CASSLGQGYHEQYF. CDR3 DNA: TGCGCCAGCAGCTTGGGACAGGGGTACCACGAGCAGTACTTC. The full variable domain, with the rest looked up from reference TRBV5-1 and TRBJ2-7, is KAGVTQTPRYLIKTRGQQVTLSCSPISGHRSVSWYQQTPGQGLQFLFEYFSETQRNKGNFPGRFSGRQFSNSRSEMNVSTLELGDSALYLCASSLGQGYHEQYFGPGTRLTVT.

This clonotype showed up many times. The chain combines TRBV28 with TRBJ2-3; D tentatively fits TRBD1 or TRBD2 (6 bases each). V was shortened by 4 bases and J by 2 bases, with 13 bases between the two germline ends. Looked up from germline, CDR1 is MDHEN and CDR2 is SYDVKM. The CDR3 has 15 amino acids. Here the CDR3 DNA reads TGTGCCAGCAGTTCACCGGGGGCGCCCACAGATACGCAGTATTTT. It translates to CASSSPGAPTDTQYF.

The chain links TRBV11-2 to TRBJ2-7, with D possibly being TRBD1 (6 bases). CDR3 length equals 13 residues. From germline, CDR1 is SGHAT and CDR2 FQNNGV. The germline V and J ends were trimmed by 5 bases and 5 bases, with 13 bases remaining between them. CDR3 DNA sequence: TGTGCCAGCAGCGCCACAGGGTCTCACGAGCAGTACTTC. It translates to CASSATGSHEQYF. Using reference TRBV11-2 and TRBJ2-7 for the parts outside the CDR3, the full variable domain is EAGVAQSPRYKIIEKRQSVAFWCNPISGHATLYWYQQILGQGPKLLIQFQNNGVVDDSQLPKDRFSAERLKGVDSTLKIQPAKLEDSAVYLCASSATGSHEQYFGPGTRLTVT.

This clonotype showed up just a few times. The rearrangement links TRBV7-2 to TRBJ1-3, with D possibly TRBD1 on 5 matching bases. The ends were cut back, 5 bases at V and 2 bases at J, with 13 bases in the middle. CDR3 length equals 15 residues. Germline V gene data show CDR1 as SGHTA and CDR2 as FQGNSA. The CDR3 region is CASSPRQSPGNTIYF. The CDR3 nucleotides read TGTGCCAGCAGCCCCCGACAGAGCCCTGGAAACACCATATATTTT.

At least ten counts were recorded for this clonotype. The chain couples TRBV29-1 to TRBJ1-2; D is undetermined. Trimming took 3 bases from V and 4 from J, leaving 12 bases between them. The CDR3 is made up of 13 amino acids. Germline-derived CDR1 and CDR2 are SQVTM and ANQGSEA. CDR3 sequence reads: CSVEHSTAYGYTF. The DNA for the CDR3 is TGCAGCGTTGAGCACTCAACGGCCTATGGCTACACCTTC.

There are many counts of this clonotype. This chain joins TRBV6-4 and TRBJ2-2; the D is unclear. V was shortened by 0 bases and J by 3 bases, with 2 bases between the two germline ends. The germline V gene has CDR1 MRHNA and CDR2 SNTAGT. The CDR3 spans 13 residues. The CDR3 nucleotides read TGTGCCAGCAGTGACTCCGACACCGGGGAGCTGTTTTTT. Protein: CASSDSDTGELFF.

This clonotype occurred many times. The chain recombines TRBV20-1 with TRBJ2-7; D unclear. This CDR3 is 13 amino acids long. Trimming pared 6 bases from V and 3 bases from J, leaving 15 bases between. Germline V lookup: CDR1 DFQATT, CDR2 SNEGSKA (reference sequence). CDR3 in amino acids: CSASGSPLYEQYF. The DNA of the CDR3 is TGCAGTGCGTCAGGTAGCCCCCTCTACGAGCAGTACTTC.

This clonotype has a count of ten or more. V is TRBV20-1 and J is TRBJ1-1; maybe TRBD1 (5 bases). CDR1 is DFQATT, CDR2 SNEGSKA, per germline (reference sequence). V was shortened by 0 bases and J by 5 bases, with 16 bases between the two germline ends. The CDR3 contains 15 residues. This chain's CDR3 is CSARDPNRGDTEAFF. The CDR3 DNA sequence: TGCAGTGCTAGAGATCCCAACCGGGGGGATACTGAAGCTTTCTTT.

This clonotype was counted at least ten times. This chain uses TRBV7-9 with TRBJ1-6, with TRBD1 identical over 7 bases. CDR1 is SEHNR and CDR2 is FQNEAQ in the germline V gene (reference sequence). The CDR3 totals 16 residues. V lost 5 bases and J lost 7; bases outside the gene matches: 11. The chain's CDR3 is CASSPGDRMANSPLHF. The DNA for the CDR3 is TGTGCCAGCAGCCCGGGGGACAGAATGGCAAATTCACCCCTCCACTTT.

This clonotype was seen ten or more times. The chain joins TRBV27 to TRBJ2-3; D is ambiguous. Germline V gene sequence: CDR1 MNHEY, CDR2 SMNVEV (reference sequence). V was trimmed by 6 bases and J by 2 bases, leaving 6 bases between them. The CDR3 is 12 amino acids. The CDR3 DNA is TGTGCCAGCAGGCCAACCACAGATACGCAGTATTTT. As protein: CASRPTTDTQYF.

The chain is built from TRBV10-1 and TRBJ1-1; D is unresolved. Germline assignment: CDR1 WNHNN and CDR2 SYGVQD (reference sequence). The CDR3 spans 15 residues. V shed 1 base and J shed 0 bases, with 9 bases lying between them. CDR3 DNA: TGCGCCAGCAGTGAGTTGCCAGGACTGAACACTGAAGCTTTCTTT. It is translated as CASSELPGLNTEAFF.

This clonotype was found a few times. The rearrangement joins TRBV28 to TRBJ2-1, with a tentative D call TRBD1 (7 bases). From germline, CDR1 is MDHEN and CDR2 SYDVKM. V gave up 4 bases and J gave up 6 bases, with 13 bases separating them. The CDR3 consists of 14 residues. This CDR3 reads CASSSSRGANEQFF. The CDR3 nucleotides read TGTGCCAGCAGTTCCTCCAGGGGGGCCAATGAGCAGTTCTTC.

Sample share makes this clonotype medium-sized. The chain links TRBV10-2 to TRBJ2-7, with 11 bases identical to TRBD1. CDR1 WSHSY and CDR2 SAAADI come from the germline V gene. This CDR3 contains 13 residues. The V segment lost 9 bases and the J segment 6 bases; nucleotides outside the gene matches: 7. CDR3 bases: TGCGCCAGTGAGGGACAGGGGGTCGGCGAGCAGTACTTC. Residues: CASEGQGVGEQYF.

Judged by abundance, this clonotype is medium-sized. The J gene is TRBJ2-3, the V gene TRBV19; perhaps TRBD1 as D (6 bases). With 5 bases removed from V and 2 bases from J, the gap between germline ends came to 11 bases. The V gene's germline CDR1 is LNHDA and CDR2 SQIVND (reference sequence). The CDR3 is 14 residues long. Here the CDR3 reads CASSGGLPTDTQYF. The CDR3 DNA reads TGTGCCAGTAGTGGGGGCCTGCCCACAGATACGCAGTATTTT.

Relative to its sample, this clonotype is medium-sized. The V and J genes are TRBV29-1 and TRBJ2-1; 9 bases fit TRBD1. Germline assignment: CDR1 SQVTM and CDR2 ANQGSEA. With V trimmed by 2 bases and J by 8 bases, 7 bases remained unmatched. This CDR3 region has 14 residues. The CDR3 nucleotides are TGCAGCGTTGAAAGGACAGGGGAGAGTTATGAGCAGTTCTTC. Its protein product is CSVERTGESYEQFF.

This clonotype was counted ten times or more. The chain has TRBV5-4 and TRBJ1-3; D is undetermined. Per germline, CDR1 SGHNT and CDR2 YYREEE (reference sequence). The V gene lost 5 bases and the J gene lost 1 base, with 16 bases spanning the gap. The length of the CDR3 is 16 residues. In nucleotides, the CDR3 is TGTGCCAGCAGAGAAGATCCCGTAGGGTCTGGAAACACCATATATTTT. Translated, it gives CASREDPVGSGNTIYF. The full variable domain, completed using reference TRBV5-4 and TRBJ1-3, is ETGVTQSPTHLIKTRGQQVTLRCSSQSGHNTVSWYQQALGQGPQFIFQYYREEENGRGNFPPRFSGLQFPNYSSELNVNALELDDSALYLCASREDPVGSGNTIYFGEGSWLTVV.

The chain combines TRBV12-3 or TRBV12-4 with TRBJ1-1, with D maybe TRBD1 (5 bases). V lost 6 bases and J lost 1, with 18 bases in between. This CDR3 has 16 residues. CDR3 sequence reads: CASRLRGSLKNTEAFF. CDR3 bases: TGTGCCAGCAGACTGCGGGGGAGTTTAAAGAACACTGAAGCTTTCTTT.

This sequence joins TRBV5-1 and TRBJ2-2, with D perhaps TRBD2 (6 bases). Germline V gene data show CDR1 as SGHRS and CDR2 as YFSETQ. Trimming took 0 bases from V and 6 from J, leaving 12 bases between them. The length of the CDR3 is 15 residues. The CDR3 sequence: CASSLEGGAAGELFF. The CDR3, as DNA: TGCGCCAGCAGCTTGGAGGGCGGGGCCGCCGGGGAGCTGTTTTTT.

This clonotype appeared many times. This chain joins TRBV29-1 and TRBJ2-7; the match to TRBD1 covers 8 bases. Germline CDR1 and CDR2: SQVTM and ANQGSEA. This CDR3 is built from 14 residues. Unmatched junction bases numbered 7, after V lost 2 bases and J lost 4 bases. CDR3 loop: CSVERTGGTYEQYF. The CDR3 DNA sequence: TGCAGCGTTGAACGAACAGGGGGAACTTACGAGCAGTACTTC.

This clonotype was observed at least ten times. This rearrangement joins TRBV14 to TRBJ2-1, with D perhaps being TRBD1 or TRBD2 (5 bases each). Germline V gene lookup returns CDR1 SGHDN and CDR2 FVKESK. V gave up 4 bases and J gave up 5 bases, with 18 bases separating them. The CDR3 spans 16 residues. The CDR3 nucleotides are TGTGCCAGCAGCCTCTGGGGCATGCGGGCCCACAATGAGCAGTTCTTC. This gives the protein CASSLWGMRAHNEQFF.

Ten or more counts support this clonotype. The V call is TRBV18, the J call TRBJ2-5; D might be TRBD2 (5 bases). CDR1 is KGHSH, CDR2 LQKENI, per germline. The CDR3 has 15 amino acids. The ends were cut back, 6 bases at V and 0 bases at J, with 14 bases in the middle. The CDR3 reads CASSPADWDQETQYF. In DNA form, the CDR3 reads TGTGCCAGCTCCCCGGCGGACTGGGACCAAGAGACCCAGTACTTC. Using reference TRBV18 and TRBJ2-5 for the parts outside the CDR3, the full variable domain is NAGVMQNPRHLVRRRGQEARLRCSPMKGHSHVYWYRQLPEEGLKFMVYLQKENIIDESGMPKERFSAEFPKEGPSILRIQQVVRGDSAAYFCASSPADWDQETQYFGPGTRLLVL.

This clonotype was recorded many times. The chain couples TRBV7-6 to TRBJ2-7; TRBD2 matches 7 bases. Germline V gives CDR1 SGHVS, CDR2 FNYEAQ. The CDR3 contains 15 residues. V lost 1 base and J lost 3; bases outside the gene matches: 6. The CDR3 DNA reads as TGTGCCAGCAGCTTAGGTGATAGCGGGTTCTACGAGCAGTACTTC. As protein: CASSLGDSGFYEQYF.

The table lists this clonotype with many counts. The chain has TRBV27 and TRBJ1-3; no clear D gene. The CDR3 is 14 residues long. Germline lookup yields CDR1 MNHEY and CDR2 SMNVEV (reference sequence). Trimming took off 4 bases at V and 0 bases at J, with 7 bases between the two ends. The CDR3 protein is CASSSQDSGNTIYF. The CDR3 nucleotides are TGTGCCAGCAGTTCGCAGGACTCTGGAAACACCATATATTTT.

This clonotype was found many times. CDR3 nucleotides: TGTGCCAGCAGCTCCCAACCGAGGACTGAGGGGAACACTGAAGCTTTCTTT. Its translation: CASSSQPRTEGNTEAFF. The chain carries TRBV13 and TRBJ1-1; unclear D gene. CDR1 PRHDT and CDR2 FYEKMQ come from the germline V gene (reference sequence). The CDR3 is 17 residues long. The V end was cut by 4 bases, the J end by 1 base, with 19 bases between. The full variable domain, rest sourced from reference TRBV13 and TRBJ1-1, is AAGVIQSPRHLIKEKRETATLKCYPIPRHDTVYWYQQGPGQDPQFLISFYEKMQSDKGSIPDRFSAQQFSDYHSELNMSSLELGDSALYFCASSSQPRTEGNTEAFFGQGTRLTVV.

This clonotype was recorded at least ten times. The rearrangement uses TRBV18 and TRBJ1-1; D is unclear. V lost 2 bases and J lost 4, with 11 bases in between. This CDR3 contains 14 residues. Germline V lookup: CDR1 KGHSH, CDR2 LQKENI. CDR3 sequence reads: CASSPTESGTEAFF. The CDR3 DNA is TGTGCCAGCTCACCAACGGAGAGTGGCACTGAAGCTTTCTTT. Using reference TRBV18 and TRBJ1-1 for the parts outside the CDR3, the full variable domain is NAGVMQNPRHLVRRRGQEARLRCSPMKGHSHVYWYRQLPEEGLKFMVYLQKENIIDESGMPKERFSAEFPKEGPSILRIQQVVRGDSAAYFCASSPTESGTEAFFGQGTRLTVV.

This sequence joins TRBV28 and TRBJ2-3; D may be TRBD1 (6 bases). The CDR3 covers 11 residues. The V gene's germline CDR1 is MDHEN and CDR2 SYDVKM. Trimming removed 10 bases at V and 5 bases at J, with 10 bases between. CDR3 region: CAIPTGDTQYF. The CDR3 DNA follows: TGTGCCATCCCGACAGGAGATACGCAGTATTTT.

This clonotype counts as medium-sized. CDR3 sequence (DNA): TGTGCCAGTAGTCCGACTAGCGGGGGGTACAATGAGCAGTTCTTC. This gives the protein CASSPTSGGYNEQFF. The genes are TRBV19 and TRBJ2-1; the match to TRBD2 covers 13 bases. The germline V gene has CDR1 LNHDA and CDR2 SQIVND (reference sequence). The length of the CDR3 is 15 residues. With 5 bases clipped from V and 4 bases from J, the junction kept 2 bases outside the gene matches.